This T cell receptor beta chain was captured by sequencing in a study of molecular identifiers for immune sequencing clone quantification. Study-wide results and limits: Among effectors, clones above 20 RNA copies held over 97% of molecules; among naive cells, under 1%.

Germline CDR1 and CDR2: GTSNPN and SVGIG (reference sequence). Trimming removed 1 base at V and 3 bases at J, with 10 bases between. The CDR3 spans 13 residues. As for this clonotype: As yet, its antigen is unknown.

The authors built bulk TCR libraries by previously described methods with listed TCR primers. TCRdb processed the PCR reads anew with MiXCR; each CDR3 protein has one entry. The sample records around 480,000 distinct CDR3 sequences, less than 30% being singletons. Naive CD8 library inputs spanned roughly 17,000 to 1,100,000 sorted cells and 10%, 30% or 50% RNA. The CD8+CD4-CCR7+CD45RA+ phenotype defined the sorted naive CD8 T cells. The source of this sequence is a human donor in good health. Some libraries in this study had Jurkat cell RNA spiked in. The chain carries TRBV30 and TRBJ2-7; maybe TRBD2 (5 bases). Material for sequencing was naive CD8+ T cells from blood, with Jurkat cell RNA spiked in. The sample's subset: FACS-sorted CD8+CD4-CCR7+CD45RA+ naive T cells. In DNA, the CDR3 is TGTGCCTGGAGTGGCGGGTTCTACTACGAGCAGTACTTC. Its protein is CAWSGGFYYEQYF.